Following are 15 T cell receptor beta chains from one sample sequenced in a study of cytomegalovirus exposure and HLA in healthy donors. Vbeta (60) and Jbeta (13) primers were used in the PCR. The protocol was immunoSEQ multiplex PCR, while the TCRdb copy is restricted to in-frame clones and leaves out a portion. The sample holds some 130,000 clones, 60% to 85% seen once. The sample was PBMCs. These receptors were taken from a male donor in good health and CMV-seropositive.

This clone was detected a few times. The V and J genes are TRBV10-1 and TRBJ2-1, with 9 bases fitting TRBD2. Per the germline V gene, CDR1 is WNHNN and CDR2 is SYGVQD (reference sequence). V shed 4 bases, J shed 2 bases, and the junction held 0 bases outside the gene matches. This CDR3 has 14 residues. The CDR3 bases are TGCGCCAGCAGTGCTAGCGGGACCTACAATGAGCAGTTCTTC. It encodes CASSASGTYNEQFF.

The rearrangement links TRBV5-6 to TRBJ2-1, with 9 bases fitting TRBD1. V shed 1 base and J 4 bases; nucleotides not matched to a gene: 6. The CDR3 contains 16 residues. Germline V gene sequence: CDR1 SGHDT, CDR2 YYEEEE. The CDR3 is CASSLTGGLQYNEQFF. DNA for the CDR3: TGTGCCAGCAGCTTGACAGGGGGCCTTCAGTACAATGAGCAGTTCTTC.

This clone has only a few counts. The genes are TRBV5-1 and TRBJ2-7; 8 nucleotides match TRBD2. Germline-derived CDR1 and CDR2 are SGHRS and YFSETQ. CDR3 length: 16 amino acids. V gave up 4 bases and J gave up 3 bases; unmatched junction bases: 12. The CDR3 loop reads CASSPKKTSEDYEQYF. In DNA, the CDR3 is TGCGCCAGCAGCCCAAAGAAGACTAGCGAGGACTACGAGCAGTACTTC.

The CDR3 protein is CASSLRYRGVAKNIQYF. The DNA for the CDR3 is TGTGCCAGCAGTTTACGCTATCGGGGGGTAGCCAAAAACATTCAGTACTTC. The chain couples TRBV28 to TRBJ2-4, with TRBD2 identical over 7 bases. J lost 0 bases, V lost 2 bases, and 7 bases had no gene match. Germline V gene sequence: CDR1 MDHEN, CDR2 SYDVKM. The CDR3 length is 17 residues.

This clone turned up a few times. In nucleotides, the CDR3 is TGTGCCAGCAGCTTACCATCGGGACAGTCGACCGAGCAGTACTTC. It translates to CASSLPSGQSTEQYF. V gene TRBV7-9 combines with J gene TRBJ2-7, with 7 bases identical to TRBD1. Germline lookup yields CDR1 SEHNR and CDR2 FQNEAQ (reference sequence). The CDR3 totals 15 residues. V was clipped by 2 bases and J by 6 bases; unmatched bases: 10.

Written as DNA, the CDR3 is TGTGCCAGCACCCCGGGACAGGGGGGGACCCAGTACTTC. Protein: CASTPGQGGTQYF. The chain joins TRBV7-6 to TRBJ2-5; TRBD1 matches at 11 bases. The CDR3 totals 13 residues. V was clipped by 7 bases and J by 7 bases; unmatched bases: 5. The germline gives CDR1 SGHVS, CDR2 FNYEAQ.

The genes are TRBV4-1 and TRBJ1-5, with a possible D match to TRBD1 (6 bases). V was shortened by 0 bases and J by 6 bases, with 12 bases between the two germline ends. The CDR3 contains 15 residues. The germline V gene encodes CDR1 MGHRA and CDR2 YSYEKL. The CDR3 protein is CASSQDTGMGQPQHF. Here the CDR3 DNA reads TGCGCCAGCAGCCAAGATACAGGGATGGGTCAGCCCCAGCATTTT.

With respect to this clone: One end of the junction fails to match germline, which may point to a read error. The chain joins TRBV7-9 to TRBJ2-7; D is ambiguous. Germline-derived CDR1 and CDR2 are SEHNR and FQNEAQ (reference sequence). This CDR3 contains 12 residues. The CDR3 sequence: CSSSLRSYEQYF. For the CDR3, the DNA is TGTTCCAGCAGCTTGCGGTCCTACGAGCAGTACTTC.

The chain combines TRBV7-6 with TRBJ1-4, with 8 nucleotides matching TRBD1. V gave up 2 bases and J gave up 7 bases; unmatched junction bases: 6. The CDR3 contains 15 residues. Germline lookup yields CDR1 SGHVS and CDR2 FNYEAQ. The CDR3 here is CASSLQGAIGEKLFF. CDR3 sequence (DNA): TGTGCCAGCAGCTTACAGGGGGCGATAGGTGAAAAACTGTTTTTT. Combining the CDR3 with reference TRBV7-6 and TRBJ1-4 gives the whole variable domain GAGVSQSPRYKVTKRGQDVALRCDPISGHVSLYWYRQALGQGPEFLTYFNYEAQQDKSGLPNDRFSAERPEGSISTLTIQRTEQRDSAMYRCASSLQGAIGEKLFFGSGTQLSVL.

The chain uses TRBV7-9 and TRBJ2-1, with D tentatively TRBD2 (7 bases). Trimming stripped 4 bases from V and 6 bases from J, with 16 bases between. Germline CDR1 and CDR2: SEHNR and FQNEAQ (reference sequence). This CDR3 spans 15 amino acids. CDR3 sequence: CASSWIGGDINEQFF. The DNA for the CDR3 is TGTGCCAGCAGCTGGATAGGGGGGGACATCAATGAGCAGTTCTTC.

The chain combines TRBV6-1 with TRBJ1-2, with a possible D match to TRBD1 (5 bases). CDR1 MNHNS and CDR2 SASEGT come from the germline V gene. The CDR3 is 15 amino acids. Trimming removed 1 base from V and 2 bases from J, with 11 bases in between. The CDR3 spells CASSEVWAGNYGYTF. In nucleotides, the CDR3 is TGTGCCAGCAGTGAAGTCTGGGCAGGGAACTATGGCTACACCTTC.

V gene TRBV7-3 combines with J gene TRBJ2-1; D is ambiguous. Trimming removed 1 base from V and 0 bases from J, with 10 bases in between. CDR1 and CDR2 (germline): SGHTA, FQGTGA. There are 16 residues in the CDR3. The CDR3 coding sequence is TGTGCCAGCAGCTTAAAAGCCCCAAGCTCCTACAATGAGCAGTTCTTC. Its protein is CASSLKAPSSYNEQFF.

This chain connects TRBV6-5 to TRBJ1-4; D is ambiguous. Trimming took off 7 bases at V and 14 bases at J, with 20 bases between the two ends. The CDR3 is made up of 13 amino acids. Germline lookup yields CDR1 MNHEY and CDR2 SVGAGI. The CDR3 DNA is TGTGCCAGCACTACTTCTCGGCGGCATCCCCTGTTTTTT. It specifies CASTTSRRHPLFF.

The J gene is TRBJ2-7, the V gene TRBV5-1; D uncertain. V lost 0 bases and J lost 3, with 7 bases in between. The CDR3 has 13 amino acids. Germline CDR1 SGHRS, CDR2 YFSETQ. The CDR3 reads CASSLGAYYEQYF. The DNA for the CDR3 is TGCGCCAGCAGCTTGGGGGCTTACTACGAGCAGTACTTC.

The chain links TRBV7-9 to TRBJ2-3; 16 positions match TRBD2. CDR3 length equals 19 residues. Germline lookup yields CDR1 SEHNR and CDR2 FQNEAQ (reference sequence). The trim removed 5 bases at V and 1 base at J, leaving 9 bases unmatched. This chain's CDR3 is CASSPGTSGRARGTDTQYF. The CDR3 region has the DNA TGTGCCAGCAGCCCGGGGACTAGCGGGAGGGCCCGGGGCACAGATACGCAGTATTTT.